This TCR beta chain was sequenced in a study of T-cell memory formation after mild COVID-19. This clonotype was observed a few times. Its antigen is unknown. General study results and limits: Contracting clones from day 15 to 85 showed balanced CD4/CD8; later expanders favored CD4+. Contracting CD8+ clones were enriched in EMRA, CD4+ mainly in CM and EM. Pre-infection memory held some responding clones, suggesting pre-existing cross-reactive T cells responded.

The V gene's germline CDR1 is MDHEN and CDR2 SYDVKM. V was clipped by 2 bases and J by 4 bases, with 15 bases between them. The CDR3 runs 16 residues. TCRdb fed the 5' RACE reads into MiXCR, producing one record per CDR3 protein. Of 400,000 to 450,000 distinct CDR3 sequences listed, roughly 18% are singletons. Sequenced input: PBMCs or a T cell subset sorted from them (not recorded which). The clonotype was recovered from a man aged 18 to 30 who had mild COVID-19 (a few samples of this study predate the infection). Cell type and time point are not known. The rearrangement uses TRBV28 and TRBJ1-5, with no clear D. In DNA, the CDR3 is TGTGCCAGCAGTTTAGTGGCCGCCGGAGGGAATCAGCCCCAGCATTTT. As protein: CASSLVAAGGNQPQHF.